This T cell receptor (beta chain) was retrieved from a study of regulatory T cells in long-lasting Graves disease. Time point in this sample: newly diagnosed GD, antithyroid drugs for less than 3 months. The TCR library used RNA extracted from PBMCs. Trimming removed 4 bases at V and 9 bases at J, with 13 bases between. Per the germline V gene, CDR1 is SEHNR and CDR2 is FQNEAQ (reference sequence). The CDR3 loop spans 14 amino acids. Arm-PCR of CDR3 regions and iRepertoire HTBI primers were the basis on which TCR beta libraries were built. TCRdb fed the multiplex PCR reads into MiXCR, producing one record per CDR3 protein. In the table there are 450,000 to 700,000 distinct CDR3 sequences, roughly 13% of which are singletons. This same sample was also taken into another study, of T cells in Graves' hyperthyroidism and ophthalmopathy.

The input for sequencing was peripheral blood mononuclear cells (PBMCs), taken at new diagnosis, from a patient treated with antithyroid drugs. The rearrangement links TRBV7-9 to TRBJ1-6; D is possibly TRBD1 (5 bases). The TCR sequence derives from a man younger than 40 with Graves disease. CDR3 protein: CASSWAGSGSPLHF. The CDR3 nucleotides are TGTGCCAGCAGCTGGGCAGGGAGCGGTTCACCCCTCCACTTT.